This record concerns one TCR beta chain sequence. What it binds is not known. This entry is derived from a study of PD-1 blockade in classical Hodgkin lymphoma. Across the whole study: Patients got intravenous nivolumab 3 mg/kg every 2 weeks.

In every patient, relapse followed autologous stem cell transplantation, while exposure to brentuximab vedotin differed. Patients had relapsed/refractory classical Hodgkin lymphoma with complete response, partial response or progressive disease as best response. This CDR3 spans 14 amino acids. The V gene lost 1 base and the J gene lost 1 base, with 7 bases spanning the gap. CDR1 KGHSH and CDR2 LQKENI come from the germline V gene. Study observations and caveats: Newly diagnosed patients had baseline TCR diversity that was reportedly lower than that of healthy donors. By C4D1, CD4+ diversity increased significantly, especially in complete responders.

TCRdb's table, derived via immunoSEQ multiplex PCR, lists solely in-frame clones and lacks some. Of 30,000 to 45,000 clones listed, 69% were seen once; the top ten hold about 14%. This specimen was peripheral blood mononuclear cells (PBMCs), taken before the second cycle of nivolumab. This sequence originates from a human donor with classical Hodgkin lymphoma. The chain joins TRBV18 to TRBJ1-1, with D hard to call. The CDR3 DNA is TGTGCCAGCTCACCACAGGGTTCGAACACTGAAGCTTTCTTT. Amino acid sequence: CASSPQGSNTEAFF. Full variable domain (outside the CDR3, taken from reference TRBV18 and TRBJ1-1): NAGVMQNPRHLVRRRGQEARLRCSPMKGHSHVYWYRQLPEEGLKFMVYLQKENIIDESGMPKERFSAEFPKEGPSILRIQQVVRGDSAAYFCASSPQGSNTEAFFGQGTRLTVV.